Detailed here is one T cell receptor beta chain. These data come from a study of blood T cell repertoires in COVID-19. Study context: PBMCs, B-cell-depleted T cells, or T cells were the source of the cDNA or gDNA that made up the material.

The Seattle patients joined while their infection was active and were tracked longitudinally afterward. Between the trimmed V and J ends, which lost 3 bases and 5 bases, there was a span of 10 bases. The CDR3 has 13 amino acids. From germline, CDR1 is LGHNA and CDR2 YSLEER. Assay: immunoSEQ multiplex PCR; the TCRdb copy retains only in-frame clones and omits some. The table lists 300,000 to 400,000 clones, 80% to 90% of them singletons. The receptor comes from a woman in her fifties or sixties with COVID-19, enrolled during active disease. The V gene is TRBV4-3, the J gene TRBJ1-2; D remains ambiguous. The sequenced sample consisted of peripheral blood. CDR3 DNA: TGCGCCAGCAGCCATGATCCGGGATATGGCTACACCTTC. Translation gives CASSHDPGYGYTF.